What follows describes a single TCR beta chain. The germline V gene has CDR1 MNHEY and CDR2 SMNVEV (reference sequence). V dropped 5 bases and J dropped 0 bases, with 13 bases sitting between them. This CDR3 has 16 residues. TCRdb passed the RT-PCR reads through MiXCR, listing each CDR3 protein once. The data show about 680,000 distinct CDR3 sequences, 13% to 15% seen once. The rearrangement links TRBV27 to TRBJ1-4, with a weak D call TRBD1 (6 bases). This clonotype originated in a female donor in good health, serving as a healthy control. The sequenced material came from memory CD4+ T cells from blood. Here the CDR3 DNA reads TGTGCCAGCAGTCCTGACAGGCCCGCAACTAATGAAAAACTGTTTTTT. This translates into CASSPDRPATNEKLFF. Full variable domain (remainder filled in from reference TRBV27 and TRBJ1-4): EAQVTQNPRYLITVTGKKLTVTCSQNMNHEYMSWYRQDPGLGLRQIYYSMNVEVTDKGDVPEGYKVSRKEKRNFPLILESPSPNQTSLYFCASSPDRPATNEKLFFGSGTQLSVL.